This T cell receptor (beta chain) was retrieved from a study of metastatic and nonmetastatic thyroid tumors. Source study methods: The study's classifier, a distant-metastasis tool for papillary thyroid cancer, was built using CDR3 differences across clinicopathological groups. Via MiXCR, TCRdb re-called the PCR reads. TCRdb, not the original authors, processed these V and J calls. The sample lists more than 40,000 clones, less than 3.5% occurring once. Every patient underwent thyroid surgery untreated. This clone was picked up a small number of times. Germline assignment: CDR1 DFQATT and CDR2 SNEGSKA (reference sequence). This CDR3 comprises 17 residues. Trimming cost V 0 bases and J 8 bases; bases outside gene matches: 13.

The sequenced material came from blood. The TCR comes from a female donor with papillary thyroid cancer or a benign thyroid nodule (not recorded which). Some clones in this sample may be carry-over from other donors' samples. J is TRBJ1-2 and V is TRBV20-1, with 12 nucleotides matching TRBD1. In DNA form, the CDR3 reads TGCAGTGCTAGAGATCTGGGACAGGGGGCGATTCGTTGGGGCTACACCTTC. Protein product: CSARDLGQGAIRWGYTF.